This TCR beta chain was retrieved from a study of early T cells in non-severe SARS-CoV-2 infection (dated by TCRdb to the early 2020s). Describing the broader study: Because TCR sequencing was done on bulk RNA from unsorted whole blood, the alpha and beta chains could not be paired. What the study reported, not specific to this receptor: VDJdb matching was skewed toward anti-spike CD8 responses, so virus-specific expansions were likely underestimated and private and CD4 specificities were missed.

Libraries were made using 5' RACE. The reads were generated on a NextSeq 500. In the TCR library protocol, unique molecular identifiers were attached to individual cDNA molecules to correct for PCR bias and sequencing error. Both TCR alpha and beta chains were sequenced, and tight co-correlation was observed between alpha and beta sequence abundances in each sample. As for the authors' bioinformatics: Decombinator V4 was used to annotate TCR sequences for V gene, J gene and CDR3. TCRs were defined as expanded if a significant change between any two time points was detected under a Poisson model with p below 0.0001. Abundances of TCRs were expressed as counts per million after normalisation to the total number of TCRs sequenced in each sample. MAIT TCRs were defined by TRAV1-2 paired with TRAJ12, TRAJ20 or TRAJ33, and iNKT TCRs by TRAV10 paired with TRAJ18. VDJdb, accessed 1 November 2021, was searched for CMV, EBV and SARS-CoV-2 annotated TCRs, with TCRs annotated for multiple antigens excluded. TCRdb took the public reads, trimmed them with fastp at Q25, ran MiXCR for clone calling and kept in-frame beta chains. Every entry covers one CDR3 protein and lists the most common genes and DNA from its rows. TCRdb, not the original authors, processed these V and J calls. The sample table holds about 27,000 distinct CDR3 sequences, of which just under 3% were seen once. The top ten constitute more than 0.55% of the sample.

The CDR3 spans 14 residues, from the cysteine through the phenylalanine. Only the CDR3 region is kept as DNA, spanning 42 bases read in frame from base 1. The germline V gene specifies SGHTA as CDR1 and FQGNSA as CDR2. V is clipped by 1 base and J by 7 bases, and the sequence between their germline boundaries is 8 bases long. The study was a case-control design nested within a healthcare worker cohort in London, UK, with weekly nasopharyngeal swab PCR tests and blood sampling. Healthcare workers were recruited during the week of the UK lockdown, between 23 and 31 March 2020, and followed weekly for up to roughly 16 weeks. This clonotype was detected ten times or more. Its antigen is currently not known. Base-call qualities are not available, and no considerably larger clone is one nucleotide away.

The sample was whole blood. The sequence is built from TRBV7-2 and TRBJ1-6; there is no confident call for the D gene. The origin of this receptor is an adult who was a healthcare worker with PCR-confirmed SARS-CoV-2 infection or an uninfected control (not recorded which). The nucleotides are TGTGCCAGCAGCTTAGTTGCTGGGAATTCACCCCTCCACTTT. Its protein is CASSLVAGNSPLHF.